The rows below give T cell receptor beta chains drawn from one sample of a study of graft-versus-host responses after intestinal transplantation. Libraries were prepared by immunoSEQ multiplex PCR; TCRdb keeps only in-frame clonotypes and omits some of them. The sample has nearly 20,000 clones; around nine tenths are singletons. Material: PBMCs, obtained less than 240 days after intestinal transplant. These receptors originate from a human patient who received an intestinal transplant, so some T cells may come from the graft donor. CDR3s include the opening cysteine and the closing phenylalanine or tryptophan. A D gene is named only where the DNA matches it firmly. Clone size is given for some rows only: seen once, a few or many times, or a class if the clone is expanded.

V	D	size	J	DNA	CDR3
TRBV11-2	NA	NA	TRBJ2-2	TGTGCCAGCAGCTTTTCCGCCTCTCTAAACACCGGGGAGCTGTTTTTT	CASSFSASLNTGELFF
TRBV5-1	TRBD1	NA	TRBJ2-5	TGCGCCAGCAGCTCGAGCAGGGGGCCACAGGCGACCCAGTACTTC	CASSSSRGPQATQYF
TRBV4-1	TRBD1	NA	TRBJ2-7	TGCGCCAGCAGCCAAGTGACTCCGGGACAGGGTCCGTACGAGCAGTACTTC	CASSQVTPGQGPYEQYF
TRBV6-6	TRBD2	once	TRBJ2-7	TGTGCCAGCAGTTACTCGGTGAGCGGGGCCTACGAGCAGTACTTC	CASSYSVSGAYEQYF
TRBV9	NA	NA	TRBJ2-3	TGTGCCAGCAGCGGGACTCGAAATACGCAGTATTTT	CASSGTRNTQYF
TRBV6-1	NA	NA	TRBJ1-5	TGTGCCAGCAGTGAGGGATATAGCAATCAGCCCCAGCATTTT	CASSEGYSNQPQHF
TRBV6-5	NA	NA	TRBJ1-5	TGTGCCAGCAGTGAAGGGGGGCCCTCCGAGGCCCAGCATTTT	CASSEGGPSEAQHF
TRBV10-1	NA	NA	TRBJ2-2	TGCGCCTCCCAGACGCCGGGACGCCGCCGCTCGAACACCGGGGAGCTGTTTTTT	CASQTPGRRRSNTGELFF
TRBV2	NA	NA	TRBJ1-6	TGTGCCAGCAGTGAAAGGGGAGGTAATTCACCCCTCCACTTT	CASSERGGNSPLHF
TRBV7-3	TRBD1	NA	TRBJ1-3	TGTGCCAGCAGCATCACAGGGGAGTTGGGAAACACCATATATTTT	CASSITGELGNTIYF
TRBV7-3	TRBD2	once	TRBJ2-3	TGTGCCAGCAGCTCCCCCGGGACTAGTGGAACAGATACGCAGTATTTT	CASSSPGTSGTDTQYF
TRBV4-1	TRBD2	NA	TRBJ2-3	TGCGCCAGCAGCCGCCGACTAGCTATAGACACAGATACGCAGTATTTT	CASSRRLAIDTDTQYF
TRBV5-1	NA	NA	TRBJ2-2	TGCGCCAGCAGGGGGTCGTTATATTTCACCGGGGAGCTGTTTTTT	CASRGSLYFTGELFF
TRBV5-1	NA	NA	TRBJ1-1	TGCGCCAGCAGCTTGATTGTCCTTCGTCAGGGGAACACTGAAGCTTTCTTT	CASSLIVLRQGNTEAFF
TRBV4-1	TRBD1	NA	TRBJ2-7	TGCGCCAGCAGTATCCCGGGGACAGCTTCCTACGAGCAGTACTTC	CASSIPGTASYEQYF
TRBV10-3	TRBD1	NA	TRBJ1-2	TGTGCCATCAGTGGATTACAGGGGTCCCAATATGGCTACACCTTC	CAISGLQGSQYGYTF
TRBV14	NA	NA	TRBJ1-1	TGTGCCAGCAGCCAAGTGAGCGGGAACACTGAAGCTTTCTTT	CASSQVSGNTEAFF
TRBV29-1	NA	NA	TRBJ1-2	TGCAGCGCATATGGGGCCCTGTATGGCTACACCTTC	CSAYGALYGYTF
TRBV7-6	NA	NA	TRBJ1-1	TGTGCCAGCAGCTTAAGTATACGATATGAAGCTTTCTTT	CASSLSIRYEAFF
TRBV19	NA	NA	TRBJ1-1	TGTGCCAGTAGTCCGCTGGGGGAAAGGAACACTGAAGCTTTCTTT	CASSPLGERNTEAFF
TRBV9	NA	once	TRBJ2-2	TGTGCCAGCAGCGCCACCGGGGAGCTGTTTTTT	CASSATGELFF
TRBV7-2	NA	NA	TRBJ1-6	TGTGCCAGCACCCGTCCCTATAATTCACCCCTCCACTTT	CASTRPYNSPLHF
TRBV5-4	NA	NA	TRBJ2-3	TGTGCCAGCAGCTTGTCGGCGGGCCCTACAGATACGCAGTATTTT	CASSLSAGPTDTQYF
TRBV6-1	NA	NA	TRBJ1-1	TGTGCCAGCAGTGGGGGACCCGCCGGTGCTTTCTTT	CASSGGPAGAFF
TRBV4-2	TRBD2	NA	TRBJ2-7	TGTGCCAGCAGCCAATCAATCCCTAGCGGGGGAACCTACGAGCAGTACTTC	CASSQSIPSGGTYEQYF
TRBV6-5	TRBD2	once	TRBJ2-7	TGTGCCAGTACTAGCGGAGCCTACGAGCAGTACTTC	CASTSGAYEQYF
TRBV13	TRBD1	NA	TRBJ2-7	TGTGCCAGCAGCCCTCGGGACAGTACCTACGAGCAGTACTTC	CASSPRDSTYEQYF
TRBV6-6	NA	NA	TRBJ2-1	TGTGCCAGCAGCCCCCAGGGGGGGGCCTCCTACAATGAGCAGTTCTTC	CASSPQGGASYNEQFF
TRBV5-6	NA	NA	TRBJ1-4	TGTGCCAGCACCCGTCCCGGACAGCCTAATGAAAAACTGTTTTTT	CASTRPGQPNEKLFF
TRBV5-1	NA	NA	TRBJ2-6	TGCGCCGGCAGTCCAAAAGGGTGGGACACCATCTCTGGGGCCAACGTCCTGACTTTC	CAGSPKGWDTISGANVLTF
TRBV30	NA	once	TRBJ1-2	TGTGCCTGGAAATGGAGTAACTATGGCTACACCTTC	CAWKWSNYGYTF
TRBV5-1	NA	once	TRBJ1-6	TGCGCCAGCAGCTTGGAGGCAGGGAATTCACCCCTCCACTTT	CASSLEAGNSPLHF
TRBV5-4	NA	NA	TRBJ2-7	TGTGCCAGCAGCGGAGGGACAGTGTACGAGCAGTACTTC	CASSGGTVYEQYF
TRBV7-8	TRBD1	few	TRBJ1-5	TGTGCCAGCAGCCTTGGGACAGGGGGACCCAATCAGCCCCAGCATTTT	CASSLGTGGPNQPQHF
TRBV27	NA	NA	TRBJ1-5	TGTGCCAGCGCTGCCTGGGAGAATCAGCCCCAGCATTTT	CASAAWENQPQHF
TRBV11-2	TRBD1	NA	TRBJ1-4	TGTGCCAGCAACGTTAACCGGGACAGGGGTGAAAAACTGTTTTTT	CASNVNRDRGEKLFF
TRBV9	TRBD2	NA	TRBJ2-3	TGTGCCAGCAGCGTCATGGCGGGGGGGCAGGCAGATACGCAGTATTTT	CASSVMAGGQADTQYF
TRBV11-2	TRBD2	NA	TRBJ2-2	TGTGCCAGCAGCTTAATTAATCCTAGCGGTACCGGGGAGCTGTTTTTT	CASSLINPSGTGELFF
TRBV27	NA	NA	TRBJ2-5	TGTGCCAGCAGTTTTATTGGTGGGGAGACCCAGTACTTC	CASSFIGGETQYF
TRBV5-4	NA	NA	TRBJ1-1	TGTGCCAGCAGCTTGGGGGTCGGACAAAGAAAAGCTGAAGCTTTCTTT	CASSLGVGQRKAEAFF
TRBV6-1	TRBD1	NA	TRBJ1-1	TGTGCCAGCAGTGATTTGGACAGGGCCGAAGCTTTCTTT	CASSDLDRAEAFF
TRBV4-1	TRBD2	NA	TRBJ2-2	TGCGCCAGCAGCCTCCTAGCGGGGGACATCACCGGGGAGCTGTTTTTT	CASSLLAGDITGELFF
TRBV6-6	NA	NA	TRBJ2-3	TGTGCCAGCAGTTTCGGGTCTTCGGATACGCAGTATTTT	CASSFGSSDTQYF
TRBV11-2	NA	NA	TRBJ2-4	TGTGCCAGCAGCTTAGATTCCGGGGCCATGATTCAGTACTTC	CASSLDSGAMIQYF